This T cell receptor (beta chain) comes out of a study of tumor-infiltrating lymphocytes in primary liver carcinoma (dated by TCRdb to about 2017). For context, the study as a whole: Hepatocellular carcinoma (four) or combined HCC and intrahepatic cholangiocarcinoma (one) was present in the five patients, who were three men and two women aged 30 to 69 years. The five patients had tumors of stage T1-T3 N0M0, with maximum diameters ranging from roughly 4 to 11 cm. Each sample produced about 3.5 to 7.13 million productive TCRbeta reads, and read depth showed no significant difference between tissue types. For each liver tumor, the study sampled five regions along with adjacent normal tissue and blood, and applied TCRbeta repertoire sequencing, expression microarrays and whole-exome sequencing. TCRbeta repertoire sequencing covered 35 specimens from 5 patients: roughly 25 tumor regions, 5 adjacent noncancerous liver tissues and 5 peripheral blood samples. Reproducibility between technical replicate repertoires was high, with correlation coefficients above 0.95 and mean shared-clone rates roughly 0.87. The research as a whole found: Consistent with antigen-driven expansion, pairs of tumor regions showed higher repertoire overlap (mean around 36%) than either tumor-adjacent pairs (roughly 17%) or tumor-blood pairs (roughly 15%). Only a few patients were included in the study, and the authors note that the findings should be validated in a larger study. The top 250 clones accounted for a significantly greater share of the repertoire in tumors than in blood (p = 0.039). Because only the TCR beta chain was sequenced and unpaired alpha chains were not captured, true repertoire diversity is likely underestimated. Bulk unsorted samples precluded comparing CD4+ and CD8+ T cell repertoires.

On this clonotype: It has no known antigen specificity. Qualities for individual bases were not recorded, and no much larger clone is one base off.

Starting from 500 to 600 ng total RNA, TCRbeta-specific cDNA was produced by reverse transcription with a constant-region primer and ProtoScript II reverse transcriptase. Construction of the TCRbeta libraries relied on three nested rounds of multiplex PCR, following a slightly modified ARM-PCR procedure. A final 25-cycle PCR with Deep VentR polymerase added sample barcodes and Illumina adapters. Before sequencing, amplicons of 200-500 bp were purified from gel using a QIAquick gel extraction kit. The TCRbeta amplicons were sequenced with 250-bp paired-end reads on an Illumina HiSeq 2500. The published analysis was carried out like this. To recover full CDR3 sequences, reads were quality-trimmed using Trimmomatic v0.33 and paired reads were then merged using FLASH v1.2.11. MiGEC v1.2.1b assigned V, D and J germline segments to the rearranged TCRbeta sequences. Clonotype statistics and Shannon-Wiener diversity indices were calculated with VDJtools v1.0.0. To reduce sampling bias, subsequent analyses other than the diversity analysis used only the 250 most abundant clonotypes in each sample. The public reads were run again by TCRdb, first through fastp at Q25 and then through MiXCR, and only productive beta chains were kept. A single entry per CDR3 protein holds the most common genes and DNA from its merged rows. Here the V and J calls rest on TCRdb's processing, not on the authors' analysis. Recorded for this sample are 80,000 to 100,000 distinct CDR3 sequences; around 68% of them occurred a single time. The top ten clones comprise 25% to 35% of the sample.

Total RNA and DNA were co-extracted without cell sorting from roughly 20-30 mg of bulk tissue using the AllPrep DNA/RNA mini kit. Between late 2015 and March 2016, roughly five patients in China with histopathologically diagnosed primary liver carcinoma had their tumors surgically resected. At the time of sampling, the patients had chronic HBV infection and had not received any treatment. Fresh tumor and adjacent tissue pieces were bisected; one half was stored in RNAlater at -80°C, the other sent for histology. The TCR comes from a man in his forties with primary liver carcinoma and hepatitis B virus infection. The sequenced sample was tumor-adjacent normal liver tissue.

The DNA sequence follows: TGTGCCATCCGGACCGGGACAGTAAATTCCTACGAGCAGTACTTC. This encodes CAIRTGTVNSYEQYF. The chain is encoded by TRBV6-5 joined to TRBJ2-7, with 7 bases aligning to TRBD1. Based on the germline V gene, the CDR1 and CDR2 sequences are MNHEY and SVGAGI. CDR3 length: 15 amino acids, cysteine to phenylalanine. Of all the DNA, just the CDR3 is kept, 45 bases in frame from base 1. Trimming leaves V shorter by 10 bases and J shorter by 1 base, with the junction holding 13 bases beyond the gene matches.